The TCR beta chain under discussion was sequenced for a study of chemoradiotherapy in HPV16-positive cancers. The assay was immunoSEQ multiplex PCR, and TCRdb's table has in-frame clones only and misses some. The data contain around 53,000 clones, over 85% of them singletons. This CDR3 is built from 14 residues. Trimming took off 4 bases at V and 4 bases at J, with 13 bases between the two ends. Germline CDR1 reads LNHDA; CDR2 reads SQIVND (reference sequence). The source was blood, collected from a patient who underwent chemoradiotherapy. This receptor was identified in a human donor with HPV-associated anogenital cancer. This sequence joins TRBV19 and TRBJ1-2, with D tentatively TRBD1 (5 bases). The CDR3 DNA is TGTGCCAGTAGTACTGGGGACGTCAGCTATGGCTACACCTTC. It yields the protein CASSTGDVSYGYTF.